This T cell receptor beta chain was found in a study of post-analysis software for immune sequencing data. Regarding the study as a whole: The study found TRBV5-6, TRBV5-1 and TRBV20-1 among about 5 TRBV segments more frequent in patients than controls.

Concerning this clonotype: Its matching antigen is unknown.

Unmatched junction bases numbered 8, after V lost 6 bases and J lost 2 bases. Per the germline V gene, CDR1 is DFQATT and CDR2 is SNEGSKA (reference sequence). This CDR3 spans 15 amino acids. Prepared TCR beta cDNA libraries contained unique molecular identifiers. TCRdb processed the PCR reads anew with MiXCR; each CDR3 protein has one entry. The data hold approximately 730,000 distinct CDR3 sequences, with roughly 30% observed a single time. This rearrangement joins TRBV20-1 to TRBJ2-1, with 9 bases lining up with TRBD2. The sequencing input was blood. The clonotype was recovered from a girl under 18 with multiple sclerosis. Here the CDR3 DNA reads TGCAGTGCGACGAGCGGGACTAGCCCCTACAATGAGCAGTTCTTC. Protein: CSATSGTSPYNEQFF.